This passage covers 8 T cell receptor beta chains from one sample sequenced in a study of PD-1 blockade in classical Hodgkin lymphoma. Clones were sequenced by immunoSEQ multiplex PCR, and TCRdb holds only the in-frame ones, with some missing. The table records 6,000 to 7,500 clones, roughly three quarters of them present only once. Time point in this sample: cycle 4 day 1 (C4D1), after more than 5 weeks of nivolumab. Every patient experienced relapse after autologous stem cell transplantation, and brentuximab vedotin exposure varied. Material: peripheral blood mononuclear cells (PBMCs), obtained before the fourth cycle of nivolumab. Every receptor here comes from a human donor with classical Hodgkin lymphoma.

V and J are TRBV11-1 and TRBJ1-2; 7 bases agree with TRBD1. The CDR3 covers 15 residues. Germline CDR1 SGHAT, CDR2 FQDESV (reference sequence). The trim removed 3 bases at V and 4 bases at J, leaving 8 bases unmatched. CDR3 nucleotides: TGTGCCAGCAGCTTGGGGGAAGGGGGCGCCTATGGCTACACCTTC. It translates to CASSLGEGGAYGYTF. Full variable domain (remainder filled in from reference TRBV11-1 and TRBJ1-2): EAEVAQSPRYKITEKSQAVAFWCDPISGHATLYWYRQILGQGPELLVQFQDESVVDDSQLPKDRFSAERLKGVDSTLKIQPAELGDSAMYLCASSLGEGGAYGYTFGSGTRLTVV.

The genes are TRBV19 and TRBJ1-5; D gene unclear. CDR1 is LNHDA, CDR2 SQIVND, per germline (reference sequence). CDR3 length equals 15 residues. Trimming removed 3 bases from V and 1 base from J, with 10 bases in between. DNA for the CDR3: TGTGCCAGTAGTATCCCTCGAGGGAGCAATCAGCCCCAGCATTTT. Protein: CASSIPRGSNQPQHF.

The chain links TRBV28 to TRBJ1-2, with no clear D. This CDR3 contains 12 residues. Germline CDR1 is MDHEN and CDR2 is SYDVKM. V dropped 7 bases and J dropped 4 bases, with 10 bases sitting between them. The CDR3 DNA reads as TGTGCCAGCATTGGGTCGGGCTATGGCTACACCTTC. This gives the protein CASIGSGYGYTF.

The rearrangement joins TRBV5-4 to TRBJ1-2; D gene uncertain. With 4 bases removed from V and 3 bases from J, the gap between germline ends came to 19 bases. CDR1 and CDR2 (germline): SGHNT, YYREEE (reference sequence). The CDR3 totals 16 residues. The CDR3 nucleotides are TGTGCCAGCAGCCCCCGTAAGTTCTGGGGTTACTATGGCTACACCTTC. Protein product: CASSPRKFWGYYGYTF. Based on the CDR3 plus reference TRBV5-4 and TRBJ1-2, the full variable domain is ETGVTQSPTHLIKTRGQQVTLRCSSQSGHNTVSWYQQALGQGPQFIFQYYREEENGRGNFPPRFSGLQFPNYSSELNVNALELDDSALYLCASSPRKFWGYYGYTFGSGTRLTVV.

V gene TRBV19 combines with J gene TRBJ1-1, with D possibly TRBD1 on 6 matching bases. The CDR3 totals 13 residues. The ends were cut back, 6 bases at V and 4 bases at J, with 12 bases in the middle. Germline V gives CDR1 LNHDA, CDR2 SQIVND (reference sequence). The CDR3 loop reads CASRNQGITEAFF. As DNA, the CDR3 is TGTGCCAGTAGGAATCAGGGGATCACTGAAGCTTTCTTT.

The chain has TRBV15 and TRBJ1-1; TRBD1 matches at 10 bases. This CDR3 is 14 amino acids long. Germline CDR1 LNHNV, CDR2 YYDKDF (reference sequence). Germline trimming cut 0 bases from V and 10 bases from J; bases unmatched to any gene: 5. The CDR3 bases are TGTGCCACCAGCAGAGAGGGGACAGGGGAAGGAGCTTTCTTT. Encoded protein: CATSREGTGEGAFF. The full variable domain, its missing parts supplied by reference TRBV15 and TRBJ1-1, is DAMVIQNPRYQVTQFGKPVTLSCSQTLNHNVMYWYQQKSSQAPKLLFHYYDKDFNNEADTPDNFQSRRPNTSFCFLDIRSPGLGDTAMYLCATSREGTGEGAFFGQGTRLTVV.

The CDR3 sequence: CASSFLWAEAFF. As DNA, the CDR3 is TGTGCCAGCAGTTTTCTCTGGGCTGAAGCTTTCTTT. The chain has TRBV28 and TRBJ1-1; D is unclear. The germline V and J ends were trimmed by 3 bases and 6 bases, with 8 bases remaining between them. This CDR3 has 12 amino acids. CDR1 and CDR2 (germline): MDHEN, SYDVKM.

The chain uses TRBV28 and TRBJ2-7, with D possibly TRBD1 on 5 matching bases. The V end lost 3 bases, the J end lost 6 bases, and 21 bases lay between the germline ends. This CDR3 has 16 residues. Per germline, CDR1 MDHEN and CDR2 SYDVKM. CDR3 DNA sequence: TGTGCCAGCAGTTTCAACCCCGGGCAGGGTCCCCTCGAGCAGTACTTC. Its protein is CASSFNPGQGPLEQYF.